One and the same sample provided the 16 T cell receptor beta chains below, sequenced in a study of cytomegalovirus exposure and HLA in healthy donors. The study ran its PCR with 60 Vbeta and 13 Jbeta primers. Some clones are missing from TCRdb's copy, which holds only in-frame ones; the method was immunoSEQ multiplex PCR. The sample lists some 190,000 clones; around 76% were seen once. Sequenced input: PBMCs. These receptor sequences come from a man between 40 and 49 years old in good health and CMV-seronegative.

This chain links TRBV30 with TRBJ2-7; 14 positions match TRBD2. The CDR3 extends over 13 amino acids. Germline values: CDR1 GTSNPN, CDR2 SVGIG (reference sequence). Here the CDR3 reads CAGGLAGEGEQYF. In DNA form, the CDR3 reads TGTGCGGGGGGACTAGCGGGAGAAGGCGAGCAGTACTTC.

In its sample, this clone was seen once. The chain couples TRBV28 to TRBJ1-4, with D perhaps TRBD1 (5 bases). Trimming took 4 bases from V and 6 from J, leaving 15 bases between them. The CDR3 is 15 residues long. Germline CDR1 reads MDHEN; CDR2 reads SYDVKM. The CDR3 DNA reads TGTGCCAGCAGTTCCCGGGGAGGGGATTATGAAAAACTGTTTTTT. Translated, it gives CASSSRGGDYEKLFF. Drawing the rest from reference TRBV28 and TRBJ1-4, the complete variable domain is DVKVTQSSRYLVKRTGEKVFLECVQDMDHENMFWYRQDPGLGLRLIYFSYDVKMKEKGDIPEGYSVSREKKERFSLILESASTNQTSMYLCASSSRGGDYEKLFFGSGTQLSVL.

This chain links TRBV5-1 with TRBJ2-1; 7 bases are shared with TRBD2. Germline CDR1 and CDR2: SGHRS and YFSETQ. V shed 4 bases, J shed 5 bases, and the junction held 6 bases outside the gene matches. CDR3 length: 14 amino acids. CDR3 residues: CASSELLANNEQFF. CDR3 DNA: TGCGCCAGCAGCGAGCTACTAGCGAACAATGAGCAGTTCTTC.

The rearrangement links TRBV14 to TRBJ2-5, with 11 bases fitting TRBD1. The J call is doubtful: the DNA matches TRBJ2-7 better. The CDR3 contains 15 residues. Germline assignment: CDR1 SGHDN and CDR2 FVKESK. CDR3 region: CASSQTGTGGYEQYF. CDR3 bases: TGTGCCAGCAGCCAAACCGGGACAGGGGGCTACGAGCAGTACTTC.

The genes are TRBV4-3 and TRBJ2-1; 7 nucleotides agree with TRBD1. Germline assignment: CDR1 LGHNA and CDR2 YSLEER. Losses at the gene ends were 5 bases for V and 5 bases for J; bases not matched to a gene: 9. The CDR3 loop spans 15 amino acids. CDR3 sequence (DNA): TGCGCCAGCAGCGTCAGGGACAGTTCAAACAATGAGCAGTTCTTC. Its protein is CASSVRDSSNNEQFF.

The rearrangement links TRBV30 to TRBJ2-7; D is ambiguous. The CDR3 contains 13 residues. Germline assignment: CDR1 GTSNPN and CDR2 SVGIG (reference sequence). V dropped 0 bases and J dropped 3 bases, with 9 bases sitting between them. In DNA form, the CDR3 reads TGTGCCTGGAGTGTAGGCGGTTACTACGAGCAGTACTTC. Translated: CAWSVGGYYEQYF.

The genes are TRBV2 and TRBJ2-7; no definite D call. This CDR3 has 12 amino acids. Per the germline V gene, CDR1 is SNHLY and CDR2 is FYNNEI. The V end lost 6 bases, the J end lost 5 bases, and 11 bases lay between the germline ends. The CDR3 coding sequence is TGTGCCAGCAGGGCCGACAATAACGAGCAGTACTTC. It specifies CASRADNNEQYF.

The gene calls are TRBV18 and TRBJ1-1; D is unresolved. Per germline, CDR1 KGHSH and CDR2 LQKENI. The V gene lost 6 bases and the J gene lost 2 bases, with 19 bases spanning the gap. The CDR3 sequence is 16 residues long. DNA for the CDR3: TGTGCCAGCTCCCCCCCTCGAGGCACCCTAAACACTGAAGCTTTCTTT. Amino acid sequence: CASSPPRGTLNTEAFF.

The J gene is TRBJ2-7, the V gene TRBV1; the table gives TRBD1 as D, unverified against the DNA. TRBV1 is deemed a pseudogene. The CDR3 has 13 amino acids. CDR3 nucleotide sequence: TGCACCAGCAACCTCAGGGTAGCCTACGAGCAGTACTTC. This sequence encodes CTSNLRVAYEQYF.

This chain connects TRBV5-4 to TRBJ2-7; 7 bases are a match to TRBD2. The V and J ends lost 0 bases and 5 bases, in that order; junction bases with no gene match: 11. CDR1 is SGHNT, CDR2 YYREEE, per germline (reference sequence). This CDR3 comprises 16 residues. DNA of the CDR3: TGTGCCAGCAGCTTGGCCCCGCGGGAGTCACTCAACGAGCAGTACTTC. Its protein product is CASSLAPRESLNEQYF.

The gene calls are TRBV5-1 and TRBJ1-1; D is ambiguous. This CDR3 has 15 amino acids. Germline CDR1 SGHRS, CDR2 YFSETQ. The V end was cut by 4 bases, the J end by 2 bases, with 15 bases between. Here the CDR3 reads CASSTLPGTNTEAFF. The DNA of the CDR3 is TGCGCCAGCAGCACCCTTCCGGGAACTAACACTGAAGCTTTCTTT.

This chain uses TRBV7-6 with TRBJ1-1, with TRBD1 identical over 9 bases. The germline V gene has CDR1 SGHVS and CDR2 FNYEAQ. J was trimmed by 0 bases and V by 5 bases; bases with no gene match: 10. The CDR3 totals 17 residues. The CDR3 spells CASSPRAGQGLNTEAFF. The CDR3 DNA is TGTGCCAGCAGCCCTAGAGCTGGACAGGGGTTGAACACTGAAGCTTTCTTT.

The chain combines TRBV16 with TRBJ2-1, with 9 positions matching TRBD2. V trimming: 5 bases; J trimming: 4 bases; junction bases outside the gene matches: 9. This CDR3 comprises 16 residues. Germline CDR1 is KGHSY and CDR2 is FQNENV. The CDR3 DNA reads TGTGCCAGCAGCATACTTAGCGGGAGCACTTACAATGAGCAGTTCTTC. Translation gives CASSILSGSTYNEQFF.

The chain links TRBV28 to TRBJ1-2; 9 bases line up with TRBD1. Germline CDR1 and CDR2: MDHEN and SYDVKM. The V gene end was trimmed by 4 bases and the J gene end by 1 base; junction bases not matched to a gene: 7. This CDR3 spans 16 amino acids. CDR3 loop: CASSSIGTGINYGYTF. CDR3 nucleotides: TGTGCCAGCAGTTCCATCGGGACAGGGATTAACTATGGCTACACCTTC.

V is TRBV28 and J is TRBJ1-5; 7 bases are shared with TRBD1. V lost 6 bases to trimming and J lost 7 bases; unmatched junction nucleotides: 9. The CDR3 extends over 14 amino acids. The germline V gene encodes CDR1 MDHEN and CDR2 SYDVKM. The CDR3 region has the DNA TGTGCCAGCAGACTCGACAGGGCCTGGCAGCCCCAGCATTTT. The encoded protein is CASRLDRAWQPQHF.

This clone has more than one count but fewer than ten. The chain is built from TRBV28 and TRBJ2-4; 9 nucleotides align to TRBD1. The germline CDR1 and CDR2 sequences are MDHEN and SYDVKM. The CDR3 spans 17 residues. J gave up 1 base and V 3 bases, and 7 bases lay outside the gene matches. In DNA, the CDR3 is TGTGCCAGCAGTTTGGGGACAGGGACGTGGGCCAAAAACATTCAGTACTTC. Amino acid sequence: CASSLGTGTWAKNIQYF. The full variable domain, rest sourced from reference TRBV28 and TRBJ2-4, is DVKVTQSSRYLVKRTGEKVFLECVQDMDHENMFWYRQDPGLGLRLIYFSYDVKMKEKGDIPEGYSVSREKKERFSLILESASTNQTSMYLCASSLGTGTWAKNIQYFGAGTRLSVL.